Below are 5 T cell receptor beta chains sequenced from a single sample in a study of STAT3 mutations in large granular lymphocyte leukemia. The study, taken as a whole, reports: At least one immunodominant TCR beta clonotype appeared in every T-cell large granular lymphocyte leukemia patient.

Method: immunoSEQ multiplex PCR; TCRdb's copy keeps in-frame clones and lacks some. In the table there are some 10,000 clones, about 85% of which are singletons. Their antigen targets remain unknown. The sample comprised peripheral blood mononuclear cells. These receptors were collected from a man aged 80 or over with T-cell large granular lymphocyte leukemia. Some clones in this sample may be carry-over from other donors' samples.

The chain carries TRBV7-9 and TRBJ2-1, with TRBD2 identical over 11 bases. The CDR3 runs 16 residues. Germline loops: CDR1 SEHNR, CDR2 FQNEAQ (reference sequence). V dropped 4 bases and J dropped 2; count of bases not matched to a gene: 4. CDR3 DNA: TGTGCCAGCAGCTCGAGTAGCGGGGGGGCCTACAATGAGCAGTTCTTC. Translation gives CASSSSSGGAYNEQFF.

The chain links TRBV29-1 to TRBJ2-5, with TRBD1 as a possible D gene (6 bases). The CDR3 covers 14 residues. Between the trimmed V and J ends, which lost 4 bases and 5 bases, there was a span of 17 bases. Germline V CDR1 and CDR2: SQVTM, ANQGSEA. The CDR3 region is CSVGRQSGAETQYF. The CDR3, as DNA: TGCAGCGTTGGGCGACAATCAGGGGCGGAGACCCAGTACTTC.

The chain couples TRBV6-4 to TRBJ1-2; TRBD1 aligns across 9 bases. CDR1 and CDR2 from the germline V gene are MRHNA and SNTAGT. This CDR3 is built from 15 residues. V shed 0 bases, J shed 4 bases, and the junction held 3 bases outside the gene matches. In DNA form, the CDR3 reads TGTGCCAGCAGTGACTCACAGGGGGCAGCCTATGGCTACACCTTC. Translation gives CASSDSQGAAYGYTF.

The chain carries TRBV7-9 and TRBJ2-7, with D tentatively TRBD1 (5 bases). Germline CDR1 reads SEHNR; CDR2 reads FQNEAQ (reference sequence). The length of the CDR3 is 13 residues. Trimming pared 3 bases from V and 5 bases from J, leaving 11 bases between. The CDR3 DNA is TGTGCCAGCAGCTTCGGTCAGGGCGACGAGCAGTACTTC. This codes for CASSFGQGDEQYF.

The chain employs TRBV11-3 and TRBJ2-7; 8 bases match TRBD2. The CDR3 is 14 amino acids. After removal of 1 base from V and 5 bases from J, the junction contained 4 bases not matched to a gene. Germline-derived CDR1 and CDR2 are SGHNT and YENEEA. The CDR3 reads CASSLGGSGNEQYF. Here the CDR3 DNA reads TGTGCCAGCAGCTTAGGAGGTAGCGGGAACGAGCAGTACTTC.